This entry lists 28 T cell receptor beta chains sequenced from one sample in a study of monozygotic twins with cystic fibrosis. TCRdb's copy holds only in-frame clones and misses some; the assay was immunoSEQ multiplex PCR. The repertoire holds more than 30,000 clones, with 90% to 98% as singletons. Sequencing used blood. These receptors all stem from a girl aged 2 to 10 with cystic fibrosis.

V gene TRBV6-1 combines with J gene TRBJ1-2; the D gene is possibly TRBD1 (5 bases). Trimming removed 2 bases from V and 2 bases from J, with 9 bases in between. CDR1 and CDR2 from the germline V gene are MNHNS and SASEGT. The CDR3 runs 14 residues. The CDR3 nucleotides read TGTGCCAGCAGTGAACGAGGGGAGAACTATGGCTACACCTTC. It yields the protein CASSERGENYGYTF.

The chain employs TRBV5-1 and TRBJ2-7, with TRBD2 matching 13 bases. The CDR3 totals 16 residues. The germline CDR1 and CDR2 sequences are SGHRS and YFSETQ. The ends lost 4 bases at V and 6 bases at J; junction bases unmatched: 10. CDR3 DNA: TGCGCCAGCAGCCCGGAACTAGCGGGAGGGCCACTCGAGCAGTACTTC. Amino acids: CASSPELAGGPLEQYF.

The V gene is TRBV7-9, the J gene TRBJ1-3; 7 bases align to TRBD1. Germline V CDR1 and CDR2: SEHNR, FQNEAQ (reference sequence). The CDR3 extends over 16 amino acids. With V trimmed by 6 bases and J by 0 bases, 8 bases remained unmatched. The CDR3, as DNA: TGTGCCAGCAGTCCGCCGGGACAGATCTCTGGAAACACCATATATTTT. This codes for CASSPPGQISGNTIYF.

The chain joins TRBV6-5 to TRBJ1-1; D call uncertain. The CDR3 covers 11 residues. With 6 bases removed from V and 3 bases from J, the gap between germline ends came to 5 bases. Germline CDR1 MNHEY, CDR2 SVGAGI. The CDR3 nucleotides read TGTGCCAGCAGGCGGTACACTGAAGCTTTCTTT. This encodes CASRRYTEAFF.

Only one count was recorded for this clone. The chain uses TRBV9 and TRBJ2-5; D may match TRBD1 or TRBD2 (6 bases each). This CDR3 comprises 16 residues. V was clipped by 2 bases and J by 0 bases, with 14 bases between them. The V gene's germline CDR1 is SGDLS and CDR2 YYNGEE. CDR3: CASSVDRGGYQETQYF. DNA of the CDR3: TGTGCCAGCAGCGTTGACAGAGGGGGGTACCAAGAGACCCAGTACTTC.

This clone was seen only once. CDR3 residues: CAIAETGSYEQYF. Here the CDR3 DNA reads TGTGCCATTGCCGAGACAGGGTCCTACGAGCAGTACTTC. V and J are TRBV10-3 and TRBJ2-7; 7 bases line up with TRBD1. The germline CDR1 and CDR2 sequences are ENHRY and SYGVKD. The CDR3 length is 13 residues. V gave up 9 bases and J gave up 1 base; unmatched junction bases: 6.

V gene TRBV14 combines with J gene TRBJ2-3, with TRBD2 identical over 8 bases. This CDR3 has 15 residues. Losses at the gene ends were 2 bases for V and 2 bases for J; bases not matched to a gene: 3. Germline assignment: CDR1 SGHDN and CDR2 FVKESK. The CDR3 DNA reads as TGTGCCAGCAGCCAATTACTAGCGGACACAGATACGCAGTATTTT. This translates into CASSQLLADTDTQYF.

The gene calls are TRBV5-6 and TRBJ2-2; D not resolved. The CDR3 is 15 amino acids. Germline V CDR1 and CDR2: SGHDT, YYEEEE. V lost 4 bases, J lost 0 bases, and 10 bases lay in between. This CDR3 reads CASSSPGTNTGELFF. Written as DNA, the CDR3 is TGTGCCAGCAGCAGCCCGGGCACGAACACCGGGGAGCTGTTTTTT.

The J gene is TRBJ1-1, the V gene TRBV19; no definite D call. The CDR3 runs 16 residues. V lost 3 bases to trimming and J lost 0 bases, with 14 bases between them. CDR1 is LNHDA and CDR2 is SQIVND in the germline V gene (reference sequence). The DNA of the CDR3 is TGTGCCAGTAGTATTCTGGCAGGCTCTATGAACACTGAAGCTTTCTTT. Protein sequence: CASSILAGSMNTEAFF.

This sequence joins TRBV28 and TRBJ1-5; TRBD1 might be the D (5 bases). The germline gives CDR1 MDHEN, CDR2 SYDVKM. The CDR3 covers 16 residues. V dropped 5 bases and J dropped 7 bases, with 21 bases sitting between them. This CDR3 is CASSPRLRAPGQPQHF. Here the CDR3 DNA reads TGTGCCAGCAGTCCAAGGCTCAGGGCTCCGGGACAGCCCCAGCATTTT.

J is TRBJ1-2 and V is TRBV7-2; D gene ambiguous. The CDR3 loop spans 13 amino acids. Germline assignment: CDR1 SGHTA and CDR2 FQGNSA. V gave up 6 bases and J gave up 3 bases, with 11 bases separating them. The CDR3 coding sequence is TGTGCCAGCAGTACCGGAAGTGACTATGGCTACACCTTC. Translated, it gives CASSTGSDYGYTF.

The chain recombines TRBV7-9 with TRBJ2-5; D unresolved. Trimming stripped 5 bases from V and 5 bases from J, with 15 bases between. CDR1 is SEHNR, CDR2 FQNEAQ, per germline (reference sequence). CDR3 length: 14 amino acids. CDR3 nucleotide sequence: TGTGCCAGCAGCCGATCGGGCCTGTGGGAGACCCAGTACTTC. Translating it yields CASSRSGLWETQYF.

V usage is TRBV5-1 and J usage is TRBJ1-1, with D possibly being TRBD1 (5 bases). This CDR3 is built from 13 residues. Trimming took off 3 bases at V and 1 base at J, with 7 bases between the two ends. Germline loops: CDR1 SGHRS, CDR2 YFSETQ. CDR3 nucleotides: TGCGCCAGCAGCTGGGACGGGAACACTGAAGCTTTCTTT. Its protein is CASSWDGNTEAFF.

This chain uses TRBV19 with TRBJ1-1; 8 positions agree with TRBD1. Germline V gene lookup returns CDR1 LNHDA and CDR2 SQIVND (reference sequence). CDR3 length: 14 residues. Trimming took 4 bases from V and 0 from J; bases not matched to a gene: 1. This chain's CDR3 is CASSRTGMNTEAFF. The CDR3 DNA sequence: TGTGCCAGTAGTAGGACAGGGATGAACACTGAAGCTTTCTTT.

V and J are TRBV5-1 and TRBJ2-7; a weak D match, TRBD1 (6 bases). The germline V gene encodes CDR1 SGHRS and CDR2 YFSETQ. The V and J ends lost 4 bases and 2 bases respectively, with 10 bases between them. The CDR3 contains 13 residues. DNA for the CDR3: TGCGCCAGCAGCCCCGGGACAACCTACGAGCAGTACTTC. This encodes CASSPGTTYEQYF.

V is TRBV28 and J is TRBJ1-5; D perhaps matches TRBD1 (6 bases). This CDR3 has 17 residues. With 4 bases removed from V and 0 bases from J, the gap between germline ends came to 16 bases. Germline V gene lookup returns CDR1 MDHEN and CDR2 SYDVKM. The CDR3 nucleotides read TGTGCCAGCAGTTCAATCTTGGGGGGCAATAGCAATCAGCCCCAGCATTTT. It translates to CASSSILGGNSNQPQHF.

The rearrangement joins TRBV4-1 to TRBJ1-2; D gene unclear. The CDR3 has 15 amino acids. The V end was cut by 0 bases, the J end by 2 bases, with 10 bases between. CDR1 is MGHRA and CDR2 is YSYEKL in the germline V gene. CDR3 DNA sequence: TGCGCCAGCAGCCAAGATTCGGTAGGGAACTATGGCTACACCTTC. This encodes CASSQDSVGNYGYTF.

The table lists this clone with a count of one. The chain recombines TRBV7-2 with TRBJ2-1; maybe TRBD2 (6 bases). CDR1 SGHTA and CDR2 FQGNSA come from the germline V gene. CDR3 length: 18 amino acids. V shed 1 base and J shed 0 bases, with 16 bases lying between them. The CDR3 coding sequence is TGTGCCAGCAGCTTAGTAAGTGCTAGCGTCTTCTCCTACAATGAGCAGTTCTTC. Protein product: CASSLVSASVFSYNEQFF.

CDR3 DNA: TGTGCCATCAGTGAGCAGACTACAGGGTTCGGTTCACCCCTCCACTTT. Translating it yields CAISEQTTGFGSPLHF. The rearrangement joins TRBV10-3 to TRBJ1-6; D might be TRBD1 (6 bases). The CDR3 is made up of 16 amino acids. Trimming pared 2 bases from V and 9 bases from J, leaving 17 bases between. CDR1 and CDR2 from the germline V gene are ENHRY and SYGVKD.

V and J are TRBV4-2 and TRBJ2-3; 7 nucleotides line up with TRBD1. Germline loops: CDR1 LGHNA, CDR2 YNFKEQ. J gave up 2 bases and V 1 base, and 3 bases lay outside the gene matches. This CDR3 is built from 15 residues. The DNA of the CDR3 is TGTGCCAGCAGCCAAGCGGGACAGTCCACAGATACGCAGTATTTT. Its protein is CASSQAGQSTDTQYF.

As DNA, the CDR3 is TGTGCCACCAGCAGTGTCCTAGGGAACAATGAGCAGTTCTTC. This codes for CATSSVLGNNEQFF. The V and J genes are TRBV15 and TRBJ2-1, with no clear D. Germline CDR1 LNHNV, CDR2 YYDKDF (reference sequence). Trimming removed 3 bases at V and 5 bases at J, with 11 bases between. This CDR3 spans 14 amino acids.

This rearrangement joins TRBV19 to TRBJ1-2, with 7 bases lining up with TRBD1. CDR1 is LNHDA and CDR2 is SQIVND in the germline V gene (reference sequence). Trimming cost V 4 bases and J 5 bases; bases outside gene matches: 4. CDR3 size: 13 residues. The CDR3 here is CASSRGTAYGYTF. CDR3 DNA: TGTGCCAGTAGTAGGGGGACAGCTTATGGCTACACCTTC.

CDR3 residues: CASAGVEEGGELFF. CDR3 sequence (DNA): TGTGCCAGCGCGGGAGTTGAGGAAGGCGGGGAGCTGTTTTTT. The rearrangement joins TRBV9 to TRBJ2-2, with 7 bases lining up with TRBD2. Trimming took 7 bases from V and 7 from J; bases not matched to a gene: 10. The germline V gene has CDR1 SGDLS and CDR2 YYNGEE. CDR3 length: 14 residues.

The rearrangement joins TRBV7-6 to TRBJ2-5; 7 bases match TRBD2. CDR1 SGHVS and CDR2 FNYEAQ come from the germline V gene. The length of the CDR3 is 14 residues. V gave up 0 bases and J gave up 5 bases; unmatched junction bases: 3. CDR3 DNA: TGTGCCAGCAGCTTAGCGGGAGGGGACGAGACCCAGTACTTC. It is translated as CASSLAGGDETQYF.

This chain links TRBV19 with TRBJ2-1; D gene uncertain. The germline V gene has CDR1 LNHDA and CDR2 SQIVND (reference sequence). CDR3 length equals 13 residues. The V end was cut by 3 bases, the J end by 7 bases, with 10 bases between. For the CDR3, the DNA is TGTGCCAGTAGTATGCTGAAAGAGAATGAGCAGTTCTTC. Amino acid sequence: CASSMLKENEQFF.

The chain is built from TRBV9 and TRBJ2-3, with TRBD2 matching 10 bases. The J segment lost 3 bases and the V segment lost 0 bases, leaving 4 bases of the junction unmatched. The germline V gene has CDR1 SGDLS and CDR2 YYNGEE. This CDR3 has 16 amino acids. CDR3 sequence reads: CASSVAGLAITDTQYF. DNA of the CDR3: TGTGCCAGCAGCGTAGCGGGACTAGCGATAACAGATACGCAGTATTTT. Supplemented by reference TRBV9 and TRBJ2-3, the full variable domain reads DSGVTQTPKHLITATGQRVTLRCSPRSGDLSVYWYQQSLDQGLQFLIQYYNGEERAKGNILERFSAQQFPDLHSELNLSSLELGDSALYFCASSVAGLAITDTQYFGPGTRLTVL.

The V call is TRBV5-4, the J call TRBJ2-7; 8 nucleotides line up with TRBD1. CDR1 and CDR2 from the germline V gene are SGHNT and YYREEE (reference sequence). CDR3 size: 14 residues. V was pared by 2 bases and J by 4 bases, with 5 bases of the junction left unmatched. The CDR3 reads CASSFRGQGYEQYF. In DNA, the CDR3 is TGTGCCAGCAGCTTTAGAGGACAGGGTTACGAGCAGTACTTC.

The rearrangement joins TRBV25-1 to TRBJ1-2; D perhaps matches TRBD1 (6 bases). The CDR3 runs 15 residues. Trimming took off 3 bases at V and 2 bases at J, with 13 bases between the two ends. In germline, CDR1 is MGHDK, CDR2 SYGVNS. The CDR3 protein is CASSETLTGNYGYTF. In DNA form, the CDR3 reads TGTGCCAGCAGTGAGACGCTAACAGGGAACTATGGCTACACCTTC.